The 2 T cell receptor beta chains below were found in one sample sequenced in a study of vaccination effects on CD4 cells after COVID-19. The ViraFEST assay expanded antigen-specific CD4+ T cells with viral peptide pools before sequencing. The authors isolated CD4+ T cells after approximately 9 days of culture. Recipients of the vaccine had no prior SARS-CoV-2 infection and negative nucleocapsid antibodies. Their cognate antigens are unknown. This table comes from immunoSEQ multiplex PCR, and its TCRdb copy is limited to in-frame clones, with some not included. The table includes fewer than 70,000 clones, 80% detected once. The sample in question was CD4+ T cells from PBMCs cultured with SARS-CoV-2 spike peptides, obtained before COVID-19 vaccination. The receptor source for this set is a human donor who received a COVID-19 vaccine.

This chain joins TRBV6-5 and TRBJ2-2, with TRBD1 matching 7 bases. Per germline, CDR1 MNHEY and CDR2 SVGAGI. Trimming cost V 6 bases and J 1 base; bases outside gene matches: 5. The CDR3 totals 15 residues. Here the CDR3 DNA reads TGTGCCAGCAGGAAACAGGGGAGGAACACCGGGGAGCTGTTTTTT. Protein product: CASRKQGRNTGELFF.

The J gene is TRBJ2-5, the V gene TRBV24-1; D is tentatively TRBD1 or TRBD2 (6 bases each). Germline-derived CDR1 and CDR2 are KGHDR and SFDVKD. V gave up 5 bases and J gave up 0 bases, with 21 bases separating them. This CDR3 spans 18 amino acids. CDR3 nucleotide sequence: TGTGCCACCAGTGCCGCGTTGGGGGGCCGCCCGTACCAAGAGACCCAGTACTTC. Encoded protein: CATSAALGGRPYQETQYF.